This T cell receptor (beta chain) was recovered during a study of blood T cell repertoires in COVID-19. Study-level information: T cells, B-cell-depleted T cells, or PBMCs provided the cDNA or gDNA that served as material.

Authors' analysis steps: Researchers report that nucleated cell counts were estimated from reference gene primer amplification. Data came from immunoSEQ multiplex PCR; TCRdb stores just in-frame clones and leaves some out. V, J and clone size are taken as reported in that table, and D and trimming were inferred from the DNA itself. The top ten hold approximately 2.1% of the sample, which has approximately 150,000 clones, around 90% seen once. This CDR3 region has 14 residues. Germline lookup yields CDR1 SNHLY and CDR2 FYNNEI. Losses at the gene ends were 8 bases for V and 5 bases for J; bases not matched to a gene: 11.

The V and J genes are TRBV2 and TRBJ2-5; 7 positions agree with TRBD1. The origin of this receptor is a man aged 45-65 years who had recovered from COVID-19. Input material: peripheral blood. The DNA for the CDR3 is TGTGCCAGCCAGCCGACAGGGCTGGAGGAGACCCAGTACTTC. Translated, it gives CASQPTGLEETQYF. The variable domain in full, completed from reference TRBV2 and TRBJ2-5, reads EPEVTQTPSHQVTQMGQEVILRCVPISNHLYFYWYRQILGQKVEFLVSFYNNEISEKSEIFDDQFSVERPDGSNFTLKIRSTKLEDSAMYFCASQPTGLEETQYFGPGTRLLVL.